This T cell receptor beta chain emerged from a study of neoadjuvant anti-PD-1 for oral cavity cancer. This clone was seen only a few times. V lost 3 bases to trimming and J lost 0 bases, with 6 bases between them. The CDR3 spans 13 residues. Germline CDR1 and CDR2: MNHEY and SMNVEV (reference sequence). The assay was immunoSEQ multiplex PCR, and TCRdb's table has in-frame clones only and misses some. The repertoire holds fewer than 7,000 clones, with around 74% as singletons. The V gene is TRBV27, the J gene TRBJ2-7, with TRBD1 as a possible D gene (5 bases). The sequencing here drew on PBMCs, taken before nivolumab (anti-PD-1) treatment. This TCR came from a person between 40 and 85 years old with oral cavity squamous cell carcinoma. Here the CDR3 DNA reads TGTGCCAGCAGTTTGGGGCTCTCCTACGAGCAGTACTTC. Translation gives CASSLGLSYEQYF.